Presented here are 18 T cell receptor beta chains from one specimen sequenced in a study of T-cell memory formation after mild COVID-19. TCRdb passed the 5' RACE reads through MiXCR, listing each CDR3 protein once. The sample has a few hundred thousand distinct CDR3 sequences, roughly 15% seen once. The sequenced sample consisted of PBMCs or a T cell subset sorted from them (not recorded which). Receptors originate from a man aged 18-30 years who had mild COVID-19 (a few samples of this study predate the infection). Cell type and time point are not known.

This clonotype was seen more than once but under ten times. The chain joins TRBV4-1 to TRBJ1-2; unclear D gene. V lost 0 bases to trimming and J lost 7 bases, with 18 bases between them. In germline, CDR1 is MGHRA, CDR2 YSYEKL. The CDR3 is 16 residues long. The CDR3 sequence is CASSQDSAGLFRGYTF. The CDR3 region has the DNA TGCGCCAGCAGCCAAGATTCGGCAGGCTTATTCCGTGGCTACACCTTC.

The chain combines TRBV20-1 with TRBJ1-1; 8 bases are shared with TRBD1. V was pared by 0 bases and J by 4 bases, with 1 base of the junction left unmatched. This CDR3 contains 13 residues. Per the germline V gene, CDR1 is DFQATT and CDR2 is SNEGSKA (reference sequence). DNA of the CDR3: TGCAGTGCTAGAGATACAGGGGGCACTGAAGCTTTCTTT. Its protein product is CSARDTGGTEAFF.

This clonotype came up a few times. The CDR3 coding sequence is TGTGCCAGCAGTCCAGACATCTATACTGGAAACACCATATATTTT. Translated, it gives CASSPDIYTGNTIYF. The rearrangement uses TRBV6-5 and TRBJ1-3, with D unclear. Germline V CDR1 and CDR2: MNHEY, SVGAGI. The CDR3 extends over 15 amino acids. V shed 5 bases and J shed 2 bases, with 13 bases lying between them.

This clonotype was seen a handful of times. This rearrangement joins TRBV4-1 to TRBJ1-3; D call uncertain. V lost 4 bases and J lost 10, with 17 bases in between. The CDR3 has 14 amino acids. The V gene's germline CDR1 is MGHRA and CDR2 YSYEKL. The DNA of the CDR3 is TGCGCCAGCAGCCCAGTAATGGCAGTCGGGACCATATATTTT. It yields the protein CASSPVMAVGTIYF.

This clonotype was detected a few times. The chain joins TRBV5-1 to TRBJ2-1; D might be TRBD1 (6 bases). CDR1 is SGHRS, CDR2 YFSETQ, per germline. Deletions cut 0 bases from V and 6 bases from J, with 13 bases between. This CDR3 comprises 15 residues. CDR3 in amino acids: CASSLGQGLFNEQFF. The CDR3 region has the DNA TGCGCCAGCAGCTTGGGTCAGGGGTTGTTCAATGAGCAGTTCTTC.

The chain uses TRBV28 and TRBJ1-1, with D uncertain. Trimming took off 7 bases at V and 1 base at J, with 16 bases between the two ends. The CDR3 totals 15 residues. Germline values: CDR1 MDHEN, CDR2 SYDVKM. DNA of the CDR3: TGTGCCAGCACCGCCTGGGTGGTCGCGAACACTGAAGCTTTCTTT. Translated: CASTAWVVANTEAFF.

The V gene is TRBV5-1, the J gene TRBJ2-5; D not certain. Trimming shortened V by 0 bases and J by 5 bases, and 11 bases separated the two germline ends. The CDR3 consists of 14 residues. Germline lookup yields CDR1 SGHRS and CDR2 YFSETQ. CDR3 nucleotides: TGCGCCAGCAGCTTGGGGCCAACATCGGAGACCCAGTACTTC. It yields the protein CASSLGPTSETQYF.

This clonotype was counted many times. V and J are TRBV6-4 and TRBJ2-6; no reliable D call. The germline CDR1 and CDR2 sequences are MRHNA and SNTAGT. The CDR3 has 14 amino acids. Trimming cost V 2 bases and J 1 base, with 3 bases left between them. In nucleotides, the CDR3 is TGTGCCAGCAGTGACGGATCTGGGGCCAACGTCCTGACTTTC. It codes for CASSDGSGANVLTF.

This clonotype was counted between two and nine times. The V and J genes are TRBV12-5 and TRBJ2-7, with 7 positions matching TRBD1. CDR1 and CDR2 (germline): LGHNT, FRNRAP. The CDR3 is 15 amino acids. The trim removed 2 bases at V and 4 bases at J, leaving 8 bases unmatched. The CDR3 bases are TGTGCTAGTGGTTTGACCTCGACAGGGATATACGAGCAGTACTTC. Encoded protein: CASGLTSTGIYEQYF.

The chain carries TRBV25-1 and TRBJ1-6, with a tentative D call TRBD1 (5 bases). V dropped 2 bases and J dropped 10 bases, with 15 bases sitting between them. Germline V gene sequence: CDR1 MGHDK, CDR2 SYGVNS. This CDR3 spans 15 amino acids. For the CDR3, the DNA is TGTGCCAGCAGTGAAACCCAGGGATACGGCTCACCCCTCCACTTT. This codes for CASSETQGYGSPLHF.

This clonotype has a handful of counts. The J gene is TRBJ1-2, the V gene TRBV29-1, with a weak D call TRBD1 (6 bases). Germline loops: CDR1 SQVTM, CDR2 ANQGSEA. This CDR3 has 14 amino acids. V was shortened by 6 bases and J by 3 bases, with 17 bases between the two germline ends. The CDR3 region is CSVPVRTADYGYTF. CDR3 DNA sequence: TGCAGCGTCCCAGTAAGGACAGCGGACTATGGCTACACCTTC.

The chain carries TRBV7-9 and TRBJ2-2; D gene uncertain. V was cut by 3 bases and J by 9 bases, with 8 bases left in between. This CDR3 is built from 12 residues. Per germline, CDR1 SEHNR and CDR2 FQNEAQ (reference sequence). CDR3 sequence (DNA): TGTGCCAGCAGCTTCATTAGCCGGGAGCTGTTTTTT. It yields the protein CASSFISRELFF.

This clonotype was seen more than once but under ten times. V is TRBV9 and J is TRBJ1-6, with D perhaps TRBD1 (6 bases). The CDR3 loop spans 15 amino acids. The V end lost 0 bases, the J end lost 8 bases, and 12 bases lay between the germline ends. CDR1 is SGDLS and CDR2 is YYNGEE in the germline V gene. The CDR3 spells CASSVEGGTDSPLHF. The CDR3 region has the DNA TGTGCCAGCAGCGTAGAGGGGGGGACGGATTCACCCCTCCACTTT.

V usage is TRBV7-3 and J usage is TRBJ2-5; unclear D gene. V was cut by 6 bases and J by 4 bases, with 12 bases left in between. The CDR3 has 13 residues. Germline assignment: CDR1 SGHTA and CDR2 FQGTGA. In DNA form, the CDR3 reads TGTGCCAGCAGTGTTAACAGAGGAGAGACCCAGTACTTC. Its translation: CASSVNRGETQYF.

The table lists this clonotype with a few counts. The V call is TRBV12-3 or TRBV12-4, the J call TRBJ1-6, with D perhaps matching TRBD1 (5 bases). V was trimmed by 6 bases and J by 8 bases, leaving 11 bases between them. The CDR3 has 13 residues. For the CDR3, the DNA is TGTGCCAGCAGCGGGGCCCCTCATTCACCCCTCCACTTT. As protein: CASSGAPHSPLHF.

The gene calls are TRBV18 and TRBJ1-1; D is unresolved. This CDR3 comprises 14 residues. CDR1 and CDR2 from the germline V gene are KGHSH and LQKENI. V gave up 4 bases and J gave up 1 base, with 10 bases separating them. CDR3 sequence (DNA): TGTGCCAGCTCACACGGAGGGCCGAACACTGAAGCTTTCTTT. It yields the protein CASSHGGPNTEAFF.

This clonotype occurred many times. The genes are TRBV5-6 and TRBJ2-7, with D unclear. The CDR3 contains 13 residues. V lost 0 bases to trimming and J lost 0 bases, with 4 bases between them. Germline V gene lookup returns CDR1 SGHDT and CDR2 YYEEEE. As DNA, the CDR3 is TGTGCCAGCAGCTTGGGCCGCTCCTACGAGCAGTACGTC. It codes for CASSLGRSYEQYV.

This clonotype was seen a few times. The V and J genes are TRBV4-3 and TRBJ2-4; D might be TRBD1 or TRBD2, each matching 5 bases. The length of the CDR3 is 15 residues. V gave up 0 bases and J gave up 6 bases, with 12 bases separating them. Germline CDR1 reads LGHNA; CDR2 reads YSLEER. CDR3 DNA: TGCGCCAGCAGCCAAGATCTCTCTGGGACAAACATTCAGTACTTC. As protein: CASSQDLSGTNIQYF.